The 19 T cell receptor beta chains listed next were all sequenced from one sample in a study of radiotherapy plus CTLA-4 blockade in lung cancer. Measured with immunoSEQ multiplex PCR; TCRdb has only the in-frame clones, and not every one. The sample shows roughly 30,000 clones, about 77% of them seen only once. Material: peripheral blood, obtained from a patient treated with radiotherapy plus ipilimumab. The receptor set was obtained from a human donor with non-small cell lung cancer that progressed on radiotherapy plus ipilimumab.

This clone was seen a few times. The chain carries TRBV28 and TRBJ1-1; D call uncertain. The CDR3 totals 15 residues. Per germline, CDR1 MDHEN and CDR2 SYDVKM. V was pared by 9 bases and J by 6 bases, with 23 bases between. CDR3 residues: CASFEGPSKKAEAFF. In DNA form, the CDR3 reads TGTGCCAGTTTTGAAGGTCCGAGTAAAAAAGCTGAAGCTTTCTTT.

This clone was counted a single time. This chain joins TRBV4-2 and TRBJ2-1, with unresolved D. Trimming took 0 bases from V and 11 from J, leaving 14 bases between them. This CDR3 contains 14 residues. Per the germline V gene, CDR1 is LGHNA and CDR2 is YNFKEQ. CDR3 protein: CASSQEGQANQQFF. CDR3 sequence (DNA): TGTGCCAGCAGCCAAGAGGGTCAGGCGAATCAGCAGTTCTTC.

This clone was counted a few times. The chain combines TRBV4-3 with TRBJ2-1, with D perhaps matching TRBD2 (5 bases). CDR1 is LGHNA and CDR2 is YSLEER in the germline V gene. Trimming took 0 bases from V and 1 from J, leaving 7 bases between them. CDR3 size: 15 residues. The CDR3 nucleotides are TGCGCCAGCAGCCAAGATCGGGGTTCCTACAATGAGCAGTTCTTC. This gives the protein CASSQDRGSYNEQFF.

The V call is TRBV30, the J call TRBJ2-7; weak D call: TRBD1 (6 bases). The germline V and J ends were trimmed by 2 bases and 2 bases, with 10 bases remaining between them. Germline CDR1 GTSNPN, CDR2 SVGIG (reference sequence). CDR3 size: 13 residues. The CDR3 nucleotides are TGTGCCTGGAGTAGGGGGACACCCTACGAGCAGTACTTC. Protein product: CAWSRGTPYEQYF.

In this sample, this clone turned up a few times. The chain recombines TRBV5-1 with TRBJ2-3, with TRBD2 matching over 7 bases. The junction had 4 bases not matched to a gene; V was cut back by 2 bases and J by 1 base. CDR1 and CDR2 (germline): SGHRS, YFSETQ. There are 15 residues in the CDR3. The CDR3 nucleotides are TGCGCCAGCAGCTTCGGGGGAGGGGGCACAGATACGCAGTATTTT. Translated, it gives CASSFGGGGTDTQYF. Full variable domain (missing parts from reference TRBV5-1 and TRBJ2-3): KAGVTQTPRYLIKTRGQQVTLSCSPISGHRSVSWYQQTPGQGLQFLFEYFSETQRNKGNFPGRFSGRQFSNSRSEMNVSTLELGDSALYLCASSFGGGGTDTQYFGPGTRLTVL.

Regarding this clone: One end of the junction fails to match germline, which may point to a read error. This sequence joins TRBV7-7 and TRBJ2-7; 7 bases agree with TRBD2. CDR1 is SSHAT, CDR2 FNYEAQ, per germline (reference sequence). There are 14 residues in the CDR3. The CDR3 DNA sequence: TGTGCTAGCAGCTTCGGAAGGGAGGGCTACGAGCAGTACTTC. Translation gives CASSFGREGYEQYF.

J is TRBJ2-1 and V is TRBV5-4, with 7 bases lining up with TRBD2. V shed 1 base, J shed 6 bases, and the junction held 7 bases outside the gene matches. CDR3 size: 15 residues. CDR1 and CDR2 (germline): SGHNT, YYREEE (reference sequence). The CDR3 DNA is TGTGCCAGCAGCTTGTTGGGCGGGAGTTTCAATGAGCAGTTCTTC. Residues: CASSLLGGSFNEQFF.

This clone is categorized as medium-sized. J is TRBJ2-7 and V is TRBV7-9, with 8 bases matching TRBD1. Germline CDR1 SEHNR, CDR2 FQNEAQ (reference sequence). V was clipped by 2 bases and J by 2 bases; unmatched bases: 2. The CDR3 has 14 residues. The CDR3 here is CASSLMDRAYEQYF. For the CDR3, the DNA is TGTGCCAGCAGCTTAATGGACAGGGCCTACGAGCAGTACTTC.

The genes are TRBV7-6 and TRBJ2-2; a possible D gene is TRBD2 (6 bases). The CDR3 totals 14 residues. The V end was cut by 5 bases, the J end by 4 bases, with 11 bases between. From germline, CDR1 is SGHVS and CDR2 FNYEAQ. The CDR3 here is CASSAMRGTGELFF. The CDR3 bases are TGTGCCAGCAGCGCTATGCGGGGCACCGGGGAGCTGTTTTTT.

The chain employs TRBV7-9 and TRBJ1-1; 9 nucleotides align to TRBD1. J gave up 11 bases and V 3 bases, and 7 bases lay outside the gene matches. This CDR3 comprises 13 residues. From germline, CDR1 is SEHNR and CDR2 FQNEAQ (reference sequence). In DNA form, the CDR3 reads TGTGCCAGCAGCTTCGGGGACAGGGTTGGGGCTTTCTTT. Translation: CASSFGDRVGAFF.

V is TRBV29-1 and J is TRBJ1-1; possibly TRBD1 for D (5 bases). Trimming stripped 6 bases from V and 3 bases from J, with 14 bases between. Germline CDR1 reads SQVTM; CDR2 reads ANQGSEA. The CDR3 length is 13 residues. CDR3 in amino acids: CSVAYRDDTEAFF. As DNA, the CDR3 is TGCAGCGTCGCCTACCGGGACGACACTGAAGCTTTCTTT.

The V gene is TRBV28, the J gene TRBJ2-1; D ambiguous. V was pared by 3 bases and J by 7 bases, with 13 bases between. This CDR3 contains 14 residues. From germline, CDR1 is MDHEN and CDR2 SYDVKM. CDR3 region: CASSFSGGRNEQFF. DNA for the CDR3: TGTGCCAGCAGTTTTTCCGGTGGCCGGAATGAGCAGTTCTTC.

The chain joins TRBV19 to TRBJ2-2; 7 bases align to TRBD2. The V gene end was trimmed by 3 bases and the J gene end by 5 bases; junction bases not matched to a gene: 12. Germline values: CDR1 LNHDA, CDR2 SQIVND (reference sequence). The CDR3 covers 17 residues. This chain's CDR3 is CASSMAYSGTTTGELFF. The CDR3 DNA sequence: TGTGCCAGTAGTATGGCCTACTCCGGGACTACAACCGGGGAGCTGTTTTTT.

There are a few counts of this clone. V is TRBV2 and J is TRBJ2-1; 8 bases are shared with TRBD1. Trimming at V came to 3 bases and at J to 6 bases, leaving 7 bases not matched to a gene. The CDR3 consists of 15 residues. CDR1 SNHLY and CDR2 FYNNEI come from the germline V gene. Here the CDR3 reads CASSEWAGGGNEQFF. CDR3 nucleotides: TGTGCCAGCAGTGAGTGGGCAGGGGGCGGCAATGAGCAGTTCTTC.

This rearrangement joins TRBV9 to TRBJ2-7, with 7 nucleotides matching TRBD1. V shed 4 bases and J 2 bases; nucleotides not matched to a gene: 9. The CDR3 runs to 15 residues. Germline-derived CDR1 and CDR2 are SGDLS and YYNGEE. This CDR3 reads CASSLGTVATYEQYF. The DNA of the CDR3 is TGTGCCAGCAGCCTCGGGACAGTTGCCACCTACGAGCAGTACTTC.

The V gene is TRBV5-5, the J gene TRBJ2-3, with D possibly being TRBD1 (6 bases). The CDR3 runs 14 residues. Trimming took 4 bases from V and 2 from J, leaving 11 bases between them. CDR1 and CDR2 (germline): SGHKS, YYEKEE (reference sequence). The CDR3 DNA reads as TGTGCCAGCAGCCTCGACAGGTTCACAGATACGCAGTATTTT. Protein product: CASSLDRFTDTQYF.

Notes on this clone: A junction boundary mismatches the germline segment, possibly from a read error. Other DNA variants within this sample encode the same CDR3. The chain carries TRBV28 and TRBJ2-2; no definite D call. In germline, CDR1 is MDHEN, CDR2 SYDVKM. The CDR3 runs 12 residues. The CDR3 nucleotides are TGTGCTAGCAGGCTTTCGACCGGGGAGCTGTTTTTT. This codes for CASRLSTGELFF.

This chain links TRBV7-9 with TRBJ1-2; 10 bases map to TRBD1. The J segment lost 11 bases and the V segment lost 4 bases, leaving 4 bases of the junction unmatched. The germline V gene encodes CDR1 SEHNR and CDR2 FQNEAQ (reference sequence). The CDR3 spans 12 residues. The CDR3 DNA reads TGTGCCAGCAGCTCCTGGGACAGGGGTTACACCTTC. Its protein product is CASSSWDRGYTF.

The V call is TRBV5-1, the J call TRBJ2-7, with D perhaps given as TRBD1 or TRBD2 (5 bases each). The CDR3 is 14 residues long. Trimming stripped 5 bases from V and 5 bases from J, with 17 bases between. Germline V gives CDR1 SGHRS, CDR2 YFSETQ. The CDR3 DNA sequence: TGCGCCAGCAGAACCGGGACGGAGTGGGACGAGCAGTACTTC. The encoded protein is CASRTGTEWDEQYF.